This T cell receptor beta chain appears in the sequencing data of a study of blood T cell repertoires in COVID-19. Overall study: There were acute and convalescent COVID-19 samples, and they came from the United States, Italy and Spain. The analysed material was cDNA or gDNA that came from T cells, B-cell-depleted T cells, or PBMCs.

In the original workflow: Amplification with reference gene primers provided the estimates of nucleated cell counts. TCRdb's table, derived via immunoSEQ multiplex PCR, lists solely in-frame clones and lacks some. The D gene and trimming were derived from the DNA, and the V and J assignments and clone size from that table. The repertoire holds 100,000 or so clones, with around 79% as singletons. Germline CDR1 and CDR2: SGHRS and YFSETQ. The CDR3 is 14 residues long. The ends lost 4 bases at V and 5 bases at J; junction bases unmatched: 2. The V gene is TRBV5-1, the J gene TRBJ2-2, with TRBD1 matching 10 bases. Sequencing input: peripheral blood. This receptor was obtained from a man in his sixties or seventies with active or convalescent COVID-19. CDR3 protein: CASSQDRGTGELFF. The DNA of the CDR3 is TGCGCCAGCAGCCAGGACAGGGGGACCGGGGAGCTGTTTTTT.